This entry lists 19 T cell receptor beta chains sequenced from one sample in a study of neurological immune-mediated disorders. TCRdb passed the 5' RACE reads through MiXCR, listing each CDR3 protein once. This sample has about 120,000 distinct CDR3 sequences, with about 3.4% found just once. Sequencing was done on a sample of PBMCs. These TCRs come from a woman in her 30s with multiple sclerosis.

At least ten counts were recorded for this clonotype. This chain links TRBV4-3 with TRBJ2-2, with a weak D call TRBD2 (5 bases). Looked up from germline, CDR1 is LGHNA and CDR2 is YSLEER. The length of the CDR3 is 17 residues. V was pared by 0 bases and J by 0 bases, with 11 bases between. The DNA of the CDR3 is TGCGCCAGCAGCCAAGAACGCGGGCCTGCGAACACCGGGGAGCTGTTTTTT. This encodes CASSQERGPANTGELFF.

This clonotype was counted a few times. A clone one base away is much larger, so this may be a read error. The chain links TRBV20-1 to TRBJ1-1; the D is unclear. In germline, CDR1 is DFQATT, CDR2 SNEGSKA (reference sequence). The CDR3 covers 14 residues. CDR3 protein: CIAREPPRNTEAFF. The CDR3 DNA reads TGCATTGCTAGAGAGCCACCTAGGAACACTGAAGCTTTCTTT.

This clonotype was picked up many times. The chain links TRBV4-3 to TRBJ2-5, with TRBD2 matching 9 bases. Germline assignment: CDR1 LGHNA and CDR2 YSLEER. The V gene end was trimmed by 0 bases and the J gene end by 6 bases; junction bases not matched to a gene: 11. This CDR3 has 17 residues. The CDR3 region has the DNA TGCGCCAGCAGCCAAGAGCGAAGCGGGAGGTCGTGGCAGACCCAGTACTTC. Its protein product is CASSQERSGRSWQTQYF.

This clonotype was counted many times. This chain joins TRBV18 and TRBJ2-5; D gene uncertain. The CDR3 extends over 15 amino acids. V was trimmed by 2 bases and J by 7 bases, leaving 17 bases between them. Germline CDR1 KGHSH, CDR2 LQKENI. The CDR3 nucleotides read TGTGCCAGCTCACCAGTGCTTGAGGCGATGGCGACCCAGTACTTC. Translation gives CASSPVLEAMATQYF.

This clonotype showed up many times. The V and J genes are TRBV7-2 and TRBJ2-3; D is undetermined. Germline assignment: CDR1 SGHTA and CDR2 FQGNSA. The CDR3 is made up of 12 amino acids. With 1 base removed from V and 6 bases from J, the gap between germline ends came to 5 bases. This CDR3 reads CASSLDRDTQYF. CDR3 nucleotide sequence: TGTGCCAGCAGCTTAGATAGGGATACGCAGTATTTT.

This clonotype appeared many times. The rearrangement joins TRBV6-2 or TRBV6-3 to TRBJ1-1, with 10 bases fitting TRBD1. The trim removed 6 bases at V and 5 bases at J, leaving 12 bases unmatched. CDR1 MNHEY and CDR2 SVGEGT come from the germline V gene. The CDR3 consists of 16 residues. For the CDR3, the DNA is TGTGCCAGCAGGGGACTTCCGGGACAGGGGAAAACTGAAGCTTTCTTT. It yields the protein CASRGLPGQGKTEAFF.

This clonotype was seen ten or more times. The chain employs TRBV20-1 and TRBJ2-2, with D perhaps matching TRBD2 (6 bases). The V end was cut by 0 bases, the J end by 5 bases, with 13 bases between. Germline loops: CDR1 DFQATT, CDR2 SNEGSKA (reference sequence). This CDR3 contains 15 residues. This chain's CDR3 is CSARDPQEGTGELFF. The CDR3 bases are TGCAGTGCTAGAGATCCCCAGGAGGGTACCGGGGAGCTGTTTTTT.

At least ten counts were recorded for this clonotype. CDR3 nucleotides: TGTGCCAGCAACCCGACAGAGAACACCGGGGAGCTGTTTTTT. This sequence encodes CASNPTENTGELFF. The chain combines TRBV7-9 with TRBJ2-2; perhaps TRBD1 as D (5 bases). Germline CDR1 reads SEHNR; CDR2 reads FQNEAQ (reference sequence). V lost 7 bases to trimming and J lost 1 base, with 10 bases between them. This CDR3 has 14 amino acids. Looking up the rest from reference TRBV7-9 and TRBJ2-2 gives the full variable domain: DTGVSQNPRHKITKRGQNVTFRCDPISEHNRLYWYRQTLGQGPEFLTYFQNEAQLEKSRLLSDRFSAERPKGSFSTLEIQRTEQGDSAMYLCASNPTENTGELFFGEGSRLTVL.

This clonotype was observed at least ten times. The V call is TRBV5-1, the J call TRBJ1-6; D is perhaps TRBD1 (5 bases). The CDR3 is made up of 15 amino acids. V shed 2 bases and J shed 10 bases, with 16 bases lying between them. From germline, CDR1 is SGHRS and CDR2 YFSETQ. CDR3 region: CASSLGEGVRSPLHF. As DNA, the CDR3 is TGCGCCAGCAGCTTAGGAGAAGGGGTGCGATCACCCCTCCACTTT.

This clonotype was seen ten or more times. The chain recombines TRBV19 with TRBJ1-5; 9 positions agree with TRBD1. Germline CDR1 is LNHDA and CDR2 is SQIVND (reference sequence). V was pared by 4 bases and J by 5 bases, with 6 bases of the junction left unmatched. This CDR3 region has 15 residues. The CDR3 DNA reads TGTGCCAGTAGTAGGGAGCGGACAGGGGATCAGCCCCAGCATTTT. It encodes CASSRERTGDQPQHF.

This clonotype came up many times. The chain carries TRBV5-1 and TRBJ2-5; 9 bases match TRBD2. Germline CDR1 is SGHRS and CDR2 is YFSETQ. V shed 4 bases, J shed 3 bases, and the junction held 4 bases outside the gene matches. This CDR3 comprises 14 residues. In DNA, the CDR3 is TGCGCCAGCAGCCCAAGACTAGCGGAAGAGACCCAGTACTTC. Translating gives CASSPRLAEETQYF.

This clonotype was counted many times. The chain is built from TRBV7-6 and TRBJ2-2, with D unresolved. The CDR3 extends over 16 amino acids. CDR1 SGHVS and CDR2 FNYEAQ come from the germline V gene. Trimming left V 3 bases short and J 1 base short, with 12 bases between. As DNA, the CDR3 is TGTGCCAGCAGCTTTCTCGTCTCAGGGAACACCGGGGAGCTGTTTTTT. Encoded protein: CASSFLVSGNTGELFF.

This clonotype has at least ten counts. V gene TRBV5-1 combines with J gene TRBJ1-6; D is perhaps TRBD1 (5 bases). V was clipped by 4 bases and J by 6 bases, with 11 bases between them. Germline values: CDR1 SGHRS, CDR2 YFSETQ. The CDR3 spans 14 residues. CDR3 bases: TGCGCCAGCAGCGGCGGGACTCCTAATTCACCCCTCCACTTT. This codes for CASSGGTPNSPLHF.

This clonotype came up many times. The chain is built from TRBV29-1 and TRBJ1-5; D remains unclear. Germline lookup yields CDR1 SQVTM and CDR2 ANQGSEA. Trimming left V 1 base short and J 7 bases short, with 11 bases between. This CDR3 region has 13 residues. DNA for the CDR3: TGCAGCGTTGAAGGGGTTAGAGGGCAGCCCCAGCATTTT. Translating gives CSVEGVRGQPQHF.

This clonotype was counted ten times or more. The CDR3 bases are TGTGCCAGCAGGGCTAACAGGGACACTAATGAAAAACTGTTTTTT. This encodes CASRANRDTNEKLFF. The rearrangement joins TRBV7-9 to TRBJ1-4; D is perhaps TRBD1 (6 bases). Trimming removed 6 bases at V and 2 bases at J, with 13 bases between. This CDR3 is 15 amino acids long. Germline CDR1 reads SEHNR; CDR2 reads FQNEAQ (reference sequence). Full variable domain (missing parts from reference TRBV7-9 and TRBJ1-4): DTGVSQNPRHKITKRGQNVTFRCDPISEHNRLYWYRQTLGQGPEFLTYFQNEAQLEKSRLLSDRFSAERPKGSFSTLEIQRTEQGDSAMYLCASRANRDTNEKLFFGSGTQLSVL.

This clonotype was seen only a few times. This sequence may be a read error, since a much larger clone differs from it by one base. The gene calls are TRBV10-3 and TRBJ1-1; 9 nucleotides line up with TRBD1. This CDR3 spans 18 amino acids. The V segment lost 3 bases and the J segment 6 bases; nucleotides outside the gene matches: 17. Germline CDR1 and CDR2: ENHRY and SYGVKD. The CDR3, as DNA: TGTGCCATCAGTGATCCTGAAAACGGGACAGGGTCTTTCTCTGAAGCTTTCTTT. It yields the protein CAISDPENGTGSFSEAFF.

This clonotype showed up many times. V usage is TRBV20-1 and J usage is TRBJ1-1; possibly TRBD1 for D (5 bases). CDR1 is DFQATT and CDR2 is SNEGSKA in the germline V gene (reference sequence). The CDR3 length is 13 residues. The germline V and J ends were trimmed by 3 bases and 0 bases, with 8 bases remaining between them. CDR3 amino acids: CSASRTMNTEAFF. For the CDR3, the DNA is TGCAGTGCTAGCAGGACAATGAACACTGAAGCTTTCTTT.

There are many counts of this clonotype. This chain connects TRBV5-1 to TRBJ1-2; D uncertain. Germline V gene lookup returns CDR1 SGHRS and CDR2 YFSETQ. The CDR3 is 13 amino acids. V dropped 0 bases and J dropped 6 bases, with 9 bases sitting between them. In nucleotides, the CDR3 is TGCGCCAGCAGCTTGGTACGGGAGGATGGCTACACCTTC. Amino acid sequence: CASSLVREDGYTF.

This clonotype was detected ten times or more. V and J are TRBV12-3 or TRBV12-4 and TRBJ1-5; no reliable D call. The CDR3 is 14 residues long. Between the trimmed V and J ends, which lost 6 bases and 0 bases, there was a span of 9 bases. The DNA for the CDR3 is TGTGCCAGCAGCGGACTGTATAGCAATCAGCCCCAGCATTTT. Protein product: CASSGLYSNQPQHF.